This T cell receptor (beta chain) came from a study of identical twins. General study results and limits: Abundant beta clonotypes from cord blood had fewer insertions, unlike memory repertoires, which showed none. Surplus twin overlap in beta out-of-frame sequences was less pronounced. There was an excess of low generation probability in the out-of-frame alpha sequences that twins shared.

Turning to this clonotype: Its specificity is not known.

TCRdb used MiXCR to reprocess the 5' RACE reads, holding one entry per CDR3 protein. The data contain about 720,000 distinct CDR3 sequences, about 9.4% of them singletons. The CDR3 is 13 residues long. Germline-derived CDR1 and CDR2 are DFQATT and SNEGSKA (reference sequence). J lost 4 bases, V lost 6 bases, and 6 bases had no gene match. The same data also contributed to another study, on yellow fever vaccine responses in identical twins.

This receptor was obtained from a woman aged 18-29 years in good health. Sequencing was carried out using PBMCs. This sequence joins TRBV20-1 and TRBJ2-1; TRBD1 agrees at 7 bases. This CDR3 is CSADRDRYNEQFF. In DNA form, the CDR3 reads TGCAGTGCGGACCGGGACAGATACAATGAGCAGTTCTTC.